This TCR beta chain was captured by sequencing in a study of cytomegalovirus exposure and HLA in healthy donors (dated by TCRdb to the late 2010s). Context from the whole study: An earlier analysis of roughly 610 of the donors reported 276 Gb of sequence data and 90 million to 120 million unique TCR beta sequences obtained from roughly 180 million T cells. A later genetic analysis took genome-wide SNP genotypes for about 65% of the 666 donors and used that subset as a discovery cohort. High-throughput TCR immunosequencing, statistical association of individual TCRs with disease status, and machine learning were combined to predict cytomegalovirus infection status. An early release covering over 500 HLA-typed donors comprised 300 to 350 gigabases of sequencing data and 65 million to 100 million unique TCR sequences. Across approximately 400 genotyped donors of the cohort, an average of approximately 240,000 unique TCR beta nucleotide sequences per donor were sequenced, and 15% to 20% of those sequences were non-productive. Four or five DR-DQ haplotypes were treated as single units for association and clustering because of strong linkage in the cohort. In the later analysis, no new phenotypic data were used to find candidate immune exposures; instead, reliance was placed on TCR beta sequences and their occurrence across donors. The genetic ancestry cluster associated with self-reported Caucasian donors included 65% to 90% of the approximately 400 genotyped donors. A separate validation cohort of roughly 130 different subjects was used in addition to the roughly 700-subject first cohort. HLA typing covered class I and class II loci at four-digit resolution. Typing coverage differed by locus: A, B, C, DRB1 and DQB1 were typed in roughly 629-640 donors, DQA1 in 522, DPA1 in around 610, and DPB1 in just under 490. An earlier analysis of some 600 of the donors applied high-throughput TCR beta sequencing to assess whether each TCR beta V gene segment acted as functional or pseudogenic. Donor age, sex, ethnicity and CMV serostatus were compiled together with the repertoire data. Every discovery cohort repertoire had been produced on one sequencing platform. The study aimed to test whether signatures of past pathogen exposure could be identified by cataloging public T cell receptors. A later analysis re-analyzed previously published TCR beta repertoires from hundreds of donors and added high-resolution HLA genotyping to study TCR occurrence patterns. The study used immunosequencing to profile the T cell repertoires of several hundred subjects and linked those repertoires to cytomegalovirus serostatus.

Findings and caveats that apply to the study as a whole: A further reported finding was that TCR beta sequences accurately predicted the HLA-A and HLA-B alleles for most subjects in the first cohort. A few of the identified cytomegalovirus-associated TCR beta chains were confirmed in vitro to be specific for cytomegalovirus antigens. In a later analysis, HLA-associated TCR beta chains showed more clonal expansion and lower generation probabilities than non-associated chains that were equally common. Assigning TCR associations to individual alleles was difficult when HLA alleles, especially DR and DQ, strongly co-occurred. In this cohort, only TCR beta chains were sequenced, and detectable features were limited by the absence of alpha or paired-chain data. According to a later analysis, most CMV-associated TCR beta chains appeared to be HLA-restricted, and the HLA associations seemed to be driven largely by CMV exposure. A group of highly shared sequence variants was considered likely to be a technical artifact of the sequencing pipeline. An earlier analysis of some 560 of the donors showed that most TCR beta V segments appeared in productive rearrangements either about 87% or about 30% of the time, which broadly matched IMGT annotations. The authors suggested that the approach could potentially be generalized to other disease states and immunological phenotypes. Some IMGT-functional V segments, including TRBV6-2 and TRBV6-3, could not be distinguished by the 87-base-pair reads and were therefore excluded. In a later analysis, several top co-occurrence clusters were reported to appear linked to parvovirus B19, influenza, CMV and Epstein-Barr virus. In the study, around 150 TCR beta chains were listed as associated with cytomegalovirus. Roughly uniform sequencing depth across donors was assumed in presence/absence analyses, although this assumption may not hold. Linkage disequilibrium might explain the correlated functional status among segregating V segments, but an unknown experimental factor could not be ruled out. The only immune exposure information available for the cohort was CMV serostatus. A later genetic analysis reported fewer N-insertions in productive TCRs among donors in an Asian-associated ancestry cluster than the roughly 690-donor mean. In a later analysis, about 17,000 TCR beta sequences were associated with specific HLA alleles at a false discovery rate of 0.05. Approximately 18 rarely observed V segments, including chromosome 9 orphons, were excluded from the earlier analysis of approximately 600 of the donors because counts were too low. Across donors, most TCR sequences were observed very rarely, whereas some public TCRs were present in many individuals. A later analysis found that TCR association rates varied across HLA loci, with DRB1 alleles showing the most associated TCRs and HLA-C alleles the fewest. Because HLA typing was unavailable for some donors at each locus, only the typed subset was used in association tests. A later genetic analysis associated a missense DCLRE1C variant with V-gene and J-gene trimming of TCR beta chains, and an independent cohort replicated the association. In both the original and validation cohorts, the classifier was reported to diagnose cytomegalovirus status with high specificity and sensitivity.

Spanning cysteine to phenylalanine, the CDR3 consists of 15 amino acids. Only CDR3 DNA is held: 45 bases, read in frame from base 1. Germline trimming amounts to 7 bases on V and 6 bases on J, with 9 as the count of junction bases outside the gene matches. CDR1 and CDR2 were assigned from the germline V gene (reference sequence) as MNHNY and SVGAGI. The cohort was made up of roughly 670 healthy bone marrow donors. At the time of sampling, every cohort member was nominally healthy, though immune exposures that went unrecorded were likely present. The donor tested CMV seropositive and was one of the 289 seropositive cohort members. A peripheral blood sample was provided by each donor, and peripheral blood mononuclear cells were used for TCR beta sequencing. Genomic DNA extraction from the blood cell samples was performed with the Qiagen DNeasy Blood Extraction Kit. On this clone: Its antigen is not yet known. Base-call qualities are not available, and no considerably larger clone is one nucleotide away.

The library was built by means of the immunoSEQ multiplex PCR assay. For the multiplex PCR, a mixture combining 60 forward primers for TCR Vbeta segments and 13 reverse primers for TCR Jbeta segments was used. Amplification of the CDR3 region of rearranged TCR beta genes was performed with a multiplex PCR assay on genomic DNA. The amplified TCR beta libraries were sequenced on the Illumina HiSeq System as 87-base-pair reads. Turning to the authors' computational methods: A later analysis counted around 72 million unique TCR beta chains across the 666 repertoires, and 10 million to 11 million of these chains were shared by at least two donors. To remove PCR and sequencing errors, raw reads were error-corrected and collapsed into unique sequences using a nearest-neighbor algorithm that merged closely related sequences. Alignment of CDR3 sequences to IMGT reference sequences was used to assign V, D and J gene segments. For a sequence to be retained, a match of at least six nucleotides was required to both a V gene segment and a J gene segment. Rearrangements were classified as productive when the CDR3 lacked stop codons and remained in frame with V and J, and all other rearrangements were classified as non-productive. CDR3 was defined according to IMGT convention as the region running from the second conserved V-encoded cysteine to the conserved J-encoded phenylalanine. Sequences without an unambiguous match to a single V gene segment were excluded from the earlier analysis of several hundred of the donors. An earlier analysis of 587 of the donors called V segments functional above 56.7% productive rearrangements and segregating when the between-donor standard deviation exceeded 5%. To diagnose cytomegalovirus status from the catalog of TCR beta chain sequences, a statistical classification framework was built. In a later analysis, TCR nucleotide sequences were compared against IMGT/GENE-DB human TR gene sequences so that V and J genes could be assigned. In a later analysis, CDR3 sequences and most-parsimonious VDJ recombination scenarios were assigned using the TCRdist pipeline. A later analysis defined each TCR beta chain by its CDR3 amino acid sequence plus V-gene family, and excluded reads lacking a unique V-gene family. As a way to deal with suspected cross-contamination and a sequencing artifact, a later analysis dropped 450 to 700 nucleotide sequences that were highly shared and had low generation probability. For each public chain, a later analysis derived a clonal expansion index from normalized ranks of inferred template counts within each repertoire. In a later analysis, generation probabilities were computed with a VDJ recombination model fitted to out-of-frame rearrangements, and the resulting probabilities were checked against IGoR. A later analysis scored TCR-TCR, TCR-HLA and TCR-CMV co-occurrence with hypergeometric tests, applying a repertoire-size bias correction to TCR pairs. To estimate false discovery rates, a later analysis permuted the HLA or CMV assignments 20 times. In a later analysis, co-occurring TCRs were grouped using DBSCAN, and TCRdist sequence similarity was added for clustering within HLA-allele-positive subsets. Repertoires with fewer than 30,000 or more than 120,000 public chains were left out of co-occurrence clustering, as were about five repertoires with anomalous nucleotide sharing. Not all clones reach the TCRdb copy of this immuneACCESS table, which keeps in-frame sequences only. Checked studies attribute under half of the gap to unresolved V genes and leave the rest unexplained. That table supplies the V and J calls and clone size; D and trimming were determined from the DNA. The sample data list fewer than 150,000 clones, and about 73% of these were observed just once. Of the sample, under 6.5% is held by the ten largest clones.

The sequenced sample consisted of PBMCs. The sequence joins TRBV6-6 to TRBJ2-2; 9 junctional bases match TRBD2. The source is a woman in her forties or fifties in good health and CMV-seropositive. The bases read TGTGCCAGCAAACCGGGACTAGCCAACGCCGGGGAGCTGTTTTTT. Its amino acids are CASKPGLANAGELFF.